The 27 T cell receptor beta chains in this list originate from one sample, sequenced in a study of early T cells in non-severe SARS-CoV-2 infection. TCRdb re-analysed the 5' RACE reads in MiXCR, keeping a single row per CDR3 protein. The table records more than 35,000 distinct CDR3 sequences, around 4% of them present only once. Sequences were obtained from whole blood. These receptor sequences come from an adult who was a healthcare worker with PCR-confirmed SARS-CoV-2 infection or an uninfected control (not recorded which).

This clonotype showed up many times. This chain connects TRBV7-9 to TRBJ2-7; D could derive from TRBD1 or TRBD2 (5 bases each). V was cut by 4 bases and J by 12 bases, with 19 bases left in between. The germline V gene has CDR1 SEHNR and CDR2 FQNEAQ (reference sequence). The CDR3 has 13 residues. CDR3 sequence reads: CASSSGLTAQPYF. The CDR3 region has the DNA TGTGCCAGCAGCTCGGGGCTGACAGCCCAACCGTACTTC.

This clonotype was counted many times. J is TRBJ1-4 and V is TRBV15; tentative D call: TRBD1 (6 bases). V lost 0 bases to trimming and J lost 0 bases, with 11 bases between them. The CDR3 spans 17 residues. CDR1 and CDR2 from the germline V gene are LNHNV and YYDKDF (reference sequence). The CDR3 sequence: CATSREGGPATNEKLFF. For the CDR3, the DNA is TGTGCCACCAGCAGAGAGGGGGGGCCTGCAACTAATGAAAAACTGTTTTTT.

In its sample, this clonotype was seen many times. The chain joins TRBV20-1 to TRBJ2-5; the match to TRBD2 covers 10 bases. V lost 1 base, J lost 1 base, and 3 bases stayed unmatched. The germline gives CDR1 DFQATT, CDR2 SNEGSKA (reference sequence). The CDR3 sequence is 15 residues long. CDR3 nucleotides: TGCAGTGCTAGAGCGGCTAGCGGGAGCCAAGAGACCCAGTACTTC. Translated: CSARAASGSQETQYF.

This clonotype showed up many times. Written as DNA, the CDR3 is TGCAGCGTCGCAACCGGGACGGGAGATCAGCCCCAGCATTTT. The encoded protein is CSVATGTGDQPQHF. The chain uses TRBV29-1 and TRBJ1-5, with a weak D call TRBD1 (5 bases). The CDR3 sequence is 14 residues long. V was trimmed by 6 bases and J by 5 bases, leaving 17 bases between them. The germline CDR1 and CDR2 sequences are SQVTM and ANQGSEA.

This clonotype has ten or more counts. V usage is TRBV9 and J usage is TRBJ2-1; 9 bases align to TRBD1. Trimming took 4 bases from V and 8 from J; bases not matched to a gene: 4. Per germline, CDR1 SGDLS and CDR2 YYNGEE. CDR3 length equals 13 residues. The DNA for the CDR3 is TGTGCCAGCAGCTACAGGGGGCGGGATGAGCAGTTCTTC. This sequence encodes CASSYRGRDEQFF.

The chain joins TRBV9 to TRBJ2-1; D possibly corresponds to TRBD1 (7 bases). Germline V gene lookup returns CDR1 SGDLS and CDR2 YYNGEE. The CDR3 sequence is 15 residues long. The germline V and J ends were trimmed by 0 bases and 4 bases, with 11 bases remaining between them. Written as DNA, the CDR3 is TGTGCCAGCAGCGTAGAGGCAGGGGGGTACAATGAGCAGTTCTTC. Translated, it gives CASSVEAGGYNEQFF.

This clonotype was picked up a small number of times. The chain is built from TRBV4-1 and TRBJ2-7, with D perhaps TRBD1 (5 bases). This CDR3 has 15 amino acids. V was trimmed by 0 bases and J by 2 bases, leaving 11 bases between them. Germline V lookup: CDR1 MGHRA, CDR2 YSYEKL. The CDR3 DNA sequence: TGCGCCAGCAGCCAAGATTTTCCAGGGCCCTACGAGCAGTACGTC. Residues: CASSQDFPGPYEQYV.

This clonotype was seen at least ten times. V gene TRBV10-3 combines with J gene TRBJ1-1; unclear D gene. CDR3 length: 14 amino acids. Trimming removed 3 bases at V and 0 bases at J, with 8 bases between. Germline V CDR1 and CDR2: ENHRY, SYGVKD. The CDR3 region is CAISDRLMNTEAFF. The DNA of the CDR3 is TGTGCCATCAGTGATCGCCTCATGAACACTGAAGCTTTCTTT.

This clonotype has at least ten counts. V gene TRBV4-2 combines with J gene TRBJ2-3; maybe TRBD2 (5 bases). Deletions cut 0 bases from V and 1 base from J, with 14 bases between. CDR1 is LGHNA and CDR2 is YNFKEQ in the germline V gene. The CDR3 loop spans 17 amino acids. Here the CDR3 DNA reads TGTGCCAGCAGCCAAGATCCCCGGGGTAGCGGCACAGATACGCAGTATTTT. Translation: CASSQDPRGSGTDTQYF.

This clonotype was seen ten or more times. The chain has TRBV20-1 and TRBJ2-1; 11 bases are a match to TRBD2. Looked up from germline, CDR1 is DFQATT and CDR2 is SNEGSKA (reference sequence). V lost 6 bases, J lost 6 bases, and 7 bases stayed unmatched. This CDR3 has 14 residues. The CDR3 coding sequence is TGCAGTGCAACACTAGCGGGAGTCGTCAATGAGCAGTTCTTC. Translation gives CSATLAGVVNEQFF.

This clonotype appeared many times. The chain employs TRBV14 and TRBJ2-3, with D perhaps TRBD2 (5 bases). V was cut by 1 base and J by 2 bases, with 10 bases left in between. CDR3 length: 15 amino acids. Germline CDR1 and CDR2: SGHDN and FVKESK. The CDR3 DNA reads as TGTGCCAGCAGCCAAGGGATGCGGGTCACAGATACGCAGTATTTT. This translates into CASSQGMRVTDTQYF.

This clonotype was counted only a few times. The J gene is TRBJ2-7, the V gene TRBV10-3; the D gene is possibly TRBD1 (6 bases). V was shortened by 6 bases and J by 6 bases, with 12 bases between the two germline ends. This CDR3 has 12 amino acids. Germline V gene data show CDR1 as ENHRY and CDR2 as SYGVKD. The CDR3 region has the DNA TGTGCCATCAGAACAGGGTCGGGCGAGCAGTACTTC. Protein product: CAIRTGSGEQYF.

The sample holds many counts of this clonotype. The chain links TRBV2 to TRBJ2-1; TRBD2 matches at 8 bases. The CDR3 is made up of 15 amino acids. Germline lookup yields CDR1 SNHLY and CDR2 FYNNEI. After removal of 6 bases from V and 9 bases from J, the junction contained 13 bases not matched to a gene. CDR3 protein: CASSLSGTRLGEQFF. The CDR3 region has the DNA TGTGCCAGCAGCCTTAGCGGGACACGCCTCGGTGAGCAGTTCTTC.

The chain uses TRBV6-2 or TRBV6-3 and TRBJ2-1; TRBD2 aligns across 9 bases. The CDR3 loop spans 13 amino acids. Trimming at V came to 8 bases and at J to 6 bases, leaving 5 bases not matched to a gene. Germline V lookup: CDR1 MNHEY, CDR2 SVGEGT. The CDR3, as DNA: TGTGCCAGCTCCCGTAGCGGGAGCAATGAGCAGTTCTTC. Its translation is CASSRSGSNEQFF.

This clonotype was picked up many times. The gene calls are TRBV7-3 and TRBJ2-4, with D tentatively TRBD2 (6 bases). The CDR3 is made up of 15 amino acids. V lost 2 bases to trimming and J lost 0 bases, with 8 bases between them. The V gene's germline CDR1 is SGHTA and CDR2 FQGTGA. This CDR3 reads CASSLGGTAKNIQYF. For the CDR3, the DNA is TGTGCCAGCAGCTTAGGGGGGACAGCCAAAAACATTCAGTACTTC. The whole variable domain, remainder taken from reference TRBV7-3 and TRBJ2-4, is GAGVSQTPSNKVTEKGKYVELRCDPISGHTALYWYRQSLGQGPEFLIYFQGTGAADDSGLPNDRFFAVRPEGSVSTLKIQRTERGDSAVYLCASSLGGTAKNIQYFGAGTRLSVL.

This clonotype has ten or more counts. The chain is built from TRBV29-1 and TRBJ1-1, with D hard to call. This CDR3 is built from 12 residues. The V gene's germline CDR1 is SQVTM and CDR2 ANQGSEA. Trimming removed 4 bases from V and 1 base from J, with 7 bases in between. The CDR3 region is CSVAPTNTEAFF. Written as DNA, the CDR3 is TGCAGCGTTGCTCCAACGAACACTGAAGCTTTCTTT.

This clonotype has at least ten counts. The chain carries TRBV7-9 and TRBJ2-1; TRBD2 agrees at 9 bases. The CDR3 contains 15 residues. The germline V gene has CDR1 SEHNR and CDR2 FQNEAQ (reference sequence). With V trimmed by 6 bases and J by 9 bases, 12 bases remained unmatched. The CDR3 reads CASRPSGTSKPEQFF. DNA of the CDR3: TGTGCCAGCAGGCCTAGCGGGACTAGCAAGCCTGAGCAGTTCTTC.

This clonotype was recorded many times. The V gene is TRBV3-1, the J gene TRBJ2-7; no clear D. The V gene lost 4 bases and the J gene lost 1 base, with 14 bases spanning the gap. Per the germline V gene, CDR1 is LGHDT and CDR2 is YNNKEL (reference sequence). The CDR3 covers 15 residues. CDR3 residues: CASSRGTTQSYEQYF. CDR3 DNA sequence: TGTGCCAGCAGCCGAGGAACAACCCAATCCTACGAGCAGTACTTC.

This clonotype turned up a few times. The chain recombines TRBV7-9 with TRBJ2-1; 7 nucleotides line up with TRBD2. J gave up 8 bases and V 5 bases, and 15 bases lay outside the gene matches. Germline-derived CDR1 and CDR2 are SEHNR and FQNEAQ (reference sequence). The CDR3 is 16 residues long. In DNA form, the CDR3 reads TGTGCCAGCAGCCCCCCTCCCCGGACTAGTCCTCATGAGCAGTTCTTC. Encoded protein: CASSPPPRTSPHEQFF.

This clonotype was counted many times. The chain carries TRBV5-6 and TRBJ2-5; 7 nucleotides line up with TRBD1. The CDR3 covers 15 residues. The J segment lost 1 base and the V segment lost 0 bases, leaving 3 bases of the junction unmatched. Germline lookup yields CDR1 SGHDT and CDR2 YYEEEE. The CDR3 here is CASSLATGLQETQYF. The CDR3 coding sequence is TGTGCCAGCAGCTTGGCGACAGGGCTCCAAGAGACCCAGTACTTC. The full variable domain, with the rest looked up from reference TRBV5-6 and TRBJ2-5, is DAGVTQSPTHLIKTRGQQVTLRCSPKSGHDTVSWYQQALGQGPQFIFQYYEEEERQRGNFPDRFSGHQFPNYSSELNVNALLLGDSALYLCASSLATGLQETQYFGPGTRLLVL.

This clonotype was seen at least ten times. V and J are TRBV19 and TRBJ2-7, with TRBD1 as a possible D gene (5 bases). The germline gives CDR1 LNHDA, CDR2 SQIVND (reference sequence). Trimming took 7 bases from V and 5 from J, leaving 12 bases between them. The CDR3 runs 12 residues. DNA of the CDR3: TGTGCCAGTACCGGCAGGGCCCACGAGCAGTACTTC. As protein: CASTGRAHEQYF.

The rearrangement joins TRBV7-6 to TRBJ2-3; 7 nucleotides align to TRBD2. V was pared by 5 bases and J by 5 bases, with 7 bases of the junction left unmatched. Germline V gene sequence: CDR1 SGHVS, CDR2 FNYEAQ. The CDR3 sequence is 14 residues long. CDR3 bases: TGTGCCAGCAGCCTCCGGGCTAGCGGAGATACGCAGTATTTT. Translation: CASSLRASGDTQYF.

This clonotype has at least ten counts. This rearrangement joins TRBV11-3 to TRBJ2-1; TRBD1 matches 7 bases. CDR1 is SGHNT and CDR2 is YENEEA in the germline V gene. Trimming removed 4 bases from V and 6 bases from J; junction bases left unmatched: 6. The CDR3 extends over 14 amino acids. The CDR3 loop is CASSSWTGGNEQFF. CDR3 in DNA: TGTGCCAGCAGCTCCTGGACAGGAGGCAATGAGCAGTTCTTC. Supplemented by reference TRBV11-3 and TRBJ2-1, the full variable domain reads EAGVVQSPRYKIIEKKQPVAFWCNPISGHNTLYWYLQNLGQGPELLIRYENEEAVDDSQLPKDRFSAERLKGVDSTLKIQPAELGDSAVYLCASSSWTGGNEQFFGPGTRLTVL.

This clonotype was counted ten times or more. The V and J genes are TRBV7-2 and TRBJ2-7; 10 positions agree with TRBD2. Germline loops: CDR1 SGHTA, CDR2 FQGNSA. The CDR3 has 14 residues. V trimming: 3 bases; J trimming: 3 bases; junction bases outside the gene matches: 2. The CDR3 protein is CASSFASGGYEQYF. DNA for the CDR3: TGTGCCAGCAGCTTTGCTAGCGGGGGCTACGAGCAGTACTTC.

This clonotype was seen at least ten times. This rearrangement joins TRBV6-6 to TRBJ2-7, with D possibly matching TRBD1 (5 bases). V lost 11 bases and J 4 bases, leaving 18 bases between the germline ends. Germline V gene lookup returns CDR1 MNHNY and CDR2 SVGAGI (reference sequence). This CDR3 is built from 13 residues. CDR3 bases: TGTGCCGTCGGACAACCCGCTACTTACGAGCAGTACGTC. Protein: CAVGQPATYEQYV.

In this sample, this clonotype turned up a few times. V usage is TRBV28 and J usage is TRBJ2-1; maybe TRBD2 (5 bases). Trimming pared 0 bases from V and 0 bases from J, leaving 9 bases between. There are 16 residues in the CDR3. Germline V gene sequence: CDR1 MDHEN, CDR2 SYDVKM. This chain's CDR3 is CASSLWTRDSYNEQFF. In DNA, the CDR3 is TGTGCCAGCAGTTTATGGACCCGGGACTCCTACAATGAGCAGTTCTTC.

This clonotype was observed at least ten times. The chain has TRBV2 and TRBJ2-1; D ambiguous. V lost 4 bases, J lost 6 bases, and 7 bases lay in between. This CDR3 region has 12 residues. Germline-derived CDR1 and CDR2 are SNHLY and FYNNEI. CDR3 sequence: CASSGLVNEQFF. The DNA for the CDR3 is TGTGCCAGCAGTGGGCTGGTCAATGAGCAGTTCTTC.